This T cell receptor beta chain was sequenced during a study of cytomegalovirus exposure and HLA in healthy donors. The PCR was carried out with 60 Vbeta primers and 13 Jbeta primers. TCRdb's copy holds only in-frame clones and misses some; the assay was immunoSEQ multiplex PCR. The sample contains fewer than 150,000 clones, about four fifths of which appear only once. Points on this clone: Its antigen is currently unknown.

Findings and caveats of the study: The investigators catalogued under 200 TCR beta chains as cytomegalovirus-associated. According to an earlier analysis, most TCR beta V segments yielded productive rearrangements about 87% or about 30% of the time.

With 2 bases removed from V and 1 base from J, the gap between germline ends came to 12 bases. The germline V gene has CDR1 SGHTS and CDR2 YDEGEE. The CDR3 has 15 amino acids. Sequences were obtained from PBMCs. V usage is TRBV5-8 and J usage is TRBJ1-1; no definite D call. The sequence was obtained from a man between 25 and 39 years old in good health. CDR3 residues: CASSLGLRENTEAFF. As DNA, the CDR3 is TGTGCCAGCAGCTTAGGACTCCGGGAGAACACTGAAGCTTTCTTT.